This TCR beta chain was identified in a study of cytomegalovirus exposure and HLA in healthy donors. Both 60 Vbeta primers and 13 Jbeta primers went into the PCR. TCRdb keeps only in-frame clones here, not all; method: immunoSEQ multiplex PCR. This sample has under 150,000 clones, with around 77% found just once. The ends were cut back, 4 bases at V and 1 base at J, with 17 bases in the middle. Germline lookup yields CDR1 SGHRS and CDR2 YFSETQ. The CDR3 has 16 amino acids. Although they were nominally healthy when sampled, donors likely had unrecorded immune exposures. Only one count was recorded for this clone. The antigen is unknown. Study-wide results and limits: A later examination showed that TCR association rates differed by HLA locus, with DRB1 most and HLA-C fewest. According to the study, around 180 TCR beta chains were cytomegalovirus-associated. Rarity held for most TCR sequences, but there were some public TCRs that occurred in many donors.

Material for sequencing was PBMCs. V gene TRBV5-1 combines with J gene TRBJ1-1; D might be TRBD1 (6 bases). The receptor was derived from a man aged 18 to 29 in good health and CMV-seronegative. CDR3 in DNA: TGCGCCAGCAGCCTCATCCCGGGACAACAGAACACTGAAGCTTTCTTT. Translation: CASSLIPGQQNTEAFF.